Presented here are 18 T cell receptor beta chains from one specimen sequenced in a study of blood T cells in healthy people across ages. The authors ran a second PCR of roughly 6 to 11 cycles using a sample-barcoded 5' primer and a J-beta primer mix. MiXCR, applied by TCRdb to the 5' RACE reads, yields one record per CDR3 protein. The sample includes about 1.8 million distinct CDR3 sequences, 49% seen only once; the top ten take 2.1%. The sequenced sample consisted of blood. These receptors originate from a middle-aged woman in good health.

This chain joins TRBV5-6 and TRBJ2-1; D possibly corresponds to TRBD2 (6 bases). The CDR3 is 15 residues long. Germline CDR1 and CDR2: SGHDT and YYEEEE. V gave up 4 bases and J gave up 6 bases, with 17 bases separating them. This CDR3 reads CASSETAGPLNEQFF. Here the CDR3 DNA reads TGTGCCAGCAGCGAGACCGCGGGACCACTCAATGAGCAGTTCTTC.

The chain employs TRBV5-1 and TRBJ2-7; tentatively, D is TRBD2 (5 bases). There are 14 residues in the CDR3. CDR1 and CDR2 from the germline V gene are SGHRS and YFSETQ. Trimming pared 4 bases from V and 2 bases from J, leaving 13 bases between. The CDR3 coding sequence is TGCGCCAGCAGCCCGGCGACTACCCCCTACGAGCAGTACTTC. Protein: CASSPATTPYEQYF.

Concerning this clonotype: A junction boundary mismatches the germline segment, possibly from a read error. V is TRBV4-3 and J is TRBJ2-7, with unresolved D. Gene TRBJ2-5 matches the end of the DNA better, so the J call may be wrong. CDR1 is LGHNA, CDR2 YSLEER, per germline. The CDR3 length is 17 residues. This CDR3 is CAGSQERSMVIGETQYF. The CDR3 bases are TGCGCCGGCAGCCAAGAGCGATCCATGGTAATTGGAGAGACCCAGTACTTC.

The CDR3 sequence: CASTKAGYGYTF. The CDR3 bases are TGTGCCAGCACAAAGGCGGGCTATGGCTACACCTTC. This chain links TRBV27 with TRBJ1-2, with unresolved D. Germline CDR1 and CDR2: MNHEY and SMNVEV (reference sequence). The CDR3 is made up of 12 amino acids. The ends were cut back, 7 bases at V and 4 bases at J, with 10 bases in the middle.

This chain uses TRBV28 with TRBJ1-4; 7 bases align to TRBD1. Germline V gene data show CDR1 as MDHEN and CDR2 as SYDVKM. The CDR3 is made up of 15 amino acids. J lost 7 bases, V lost 4 bases, and 9 bases had no gene match. The CDR3 protein is CASSSRQGAFEKLFF. Written as DNA, the CDR3 is TGTGCCAGCAGTTCCCGACAGGGTGCGTTTGAAAAACTGTTTTTT.

This clonotype was recorded many times. The J gene is TRBJ2-4, the V gene TRBV3-1; D is possibly TRBD1 or TRBD2 (5 bases each). V was pared by 3 bases and J by 0 bases, with 9 bases between. Germline values: CDR1 LGHDT, CDR2 YNNKEL (reference sequence). This CDR3 is 15 amino acids long. The CDR3 protein is CASSQGVLAKNIQYF. CDR3 bases: TGTGCCAGCAGCCAGGGGGTCCTAGCCAAAAACATTCAGTACTTC.

A few counts support this clonotype. This chain links TRBV7-6 with TRBJ2-6, with 8 bases matching TRBD1. Germline assignment: CDR1 SGHVS and CDR2 FNYEAQ. V trimming: 4 bases; J trimming: 6 bases; junction bases outside the gene matches: 2. The CDR3 contains 14 residues. CDR3 coding DNA: TGTGCCAGCAGCTCAGGGGGCTCGGCCAACGTCCTGACTTTC. This translates into CASSSGGSANVLTF.

This clonotype came up once. The chain employs TRBV10-1 and TRBJ1-1, with D perhaps matching TRBD1 (6 bases). The V gene lost 7 bases and the J gene lost 1 base, with 13 bases spanning the gap. This CDR3 spans 14 amino acids. Germline lookup yields CDR1 WNHNN and CDR2 SYGVQD (reference sequence). CDR3 coding DNA: TGCGCCAGCATCCTACAGGGTCCGAACACTGAAGCTTTCTTT. Translation gives CASILQGPNTEAFF.

This clonotype showed up many times. V gene TRBV20-1 combines with J gene TRBJ2-5; no firm D call. This CDR3 region has 10 residues. CDR1 DFQATT and CDR2 SNEGSKA come from the germline V gene (reference sequence). Trimming stripped 1 base from V and 5 bases from J, with 2 bases between. This chain's CDR3 is CSARAETQYF. The DNA of the CDR3 is TGCAGTGCTAGAGCTGAGACCCAGTACTTC.

This sequence joins TRBV15 and TRBJ1-2, with D unresolved. This CDR3 has 13 amino acids. The germline V gene has CDR1 LNHNV and CDR2 YYDKDF (reference sequence). Trimming removed 0 bases from V and 6 bases from J, with 8 bases in between. This chain's CDR3 is CATSRDRLDGYTF. The DNA for the CDR3 is TGTGCCACCAGCAGAGATCGACTAGATGGCTACACCTTC. The full variable domain, its missing parts supplied by reference TRBV15 and TRBJ1-2, is DAMVIQNPRYQVTQFGKPVTLSCSQTLNHNVMYWYQQKSSQAPKLLFHYYDKDFNNEADTPDNFQSRRPNTSFCFLDIRSPGLGDTAMYLCATSRDRLDGYTFGSGTRLTVV.

This clonotype was picked up one time. The V gene is TRBV20-1, the J gene TRBJ2-7, with TRBD1 identical over 8 bases. The CDR3 is 14 amino acids. V lost 0 bases, J lost 5 bases, and 6 bases stayed unmatched. From germline, CDR1 is DFQATT and CDR2 SNEGSKA (reference sequence). In nucleotides, the CDR3 is TGCAGTGCTAGAGATGCAGGGGGCTTGGACGAGCAGTACTTC. Amino acid sequence: CSARDAGGLDEQYF.

This clonotype was observed a few times. This sequence joins TRBV6-5 and TRBJ2-7, with unresolved D. The V gene lost 6 bases and the J gene lost 0 bases, with 9 bases spanning the gap. The CDR3 length is 13 residues. Germline V gene sequence: CDR1 MNHEY, CDR2 SVGAGI. The CDR3 nucleotides are TGTGCCAGCAGAAAGATGGGCTCCTACGAGCAGTACTTC. Protein sequence: CASRKMGSYEQYF.

The chain couples TRBV20-1 to TRBJ2-4, with D possibly being TRBD1 (5 bases). Germline CDR1 and CDR2: DFQATT and SNEGSKA (reference sequence). The CDR3 has 13 residues. With 6 bases removed from V and 2 bases from J, the gap between germline ends came to 11 bases. The CDR3, as DNA: TGCAGTGCGGACACCGTAACCAAAAACATTCAGTACTTC. Amino acids: CSADTVTKNIQYF.

This chain uses TRBV2 with TRBJ2-5; 7 nucleotides match TRBD1. The ends lost 2 bases at V and 2 bases at J; junction bases unmatched: 5. The CDR3 totals 15 residues. The germline V gene encodes CDR1 SNHLY and CDR2 FYNNEI. The CDR3 bases are TGTGCCAGCAGTGAAAGCGGACAGGAACAAGAGACCCAGTACTTC. It codes for CASSESGQEQETQYF.

This sequence joins TRBV15 and TRBJ2-7, with 7 bases identical to TRBD1. J was trimmed by 5 bases and V by 5 bases; bases with no gene match: 12. In germline, CDR1 is LNHNV, CDR2 YYDKDF (reference sequence). The CDR3 spans 15 residues. The CDR3 sequence: CATSRQKTGSHEQYF. The CDR3 DNA is TGTGCCACCAGCCGACAAAAGACAGGGAGCCACGAGCAGTACTTC.

The chain combines TRBV5-1 with TRBJ2-3, with TRBD2 matching over 7 bases. This CDR3 spans 14 amino acids. CDR1 and CDR2 from the germline V gene are SGHRS and YFSETQ. The V gene end was trimmed by 2 bases and the J gene end by 6 bases; junction bases not matched to a gene: 6. The CDR3 protein is CASSFGGVSDTQYF. CDR3 nucleotide sequence: TGCGCCAGCAGCTTTGGGGGGGTGTCGGATACGCAGTATTTT.

As to this clonotype: Germline is not matched at one junction end, which may reflect a read error. This chain uses TRBV5-5 with TRBJ1-4; D remains unclear. The germline CDR1 and CDR2 sequences are SGHKS and YYEKEE (reference sequence). The CDR3 extends over 14 amino acids. CDR3 protein: CASSFLRGNVKLFF. The CDR3 coding sequence is TGTGCCAGCAGCTTCCTACGTGGTAATGTAAAACTGTTTTTT.

This clonotype showed up just a few times. This chain uses TRBV20-1 with TRBJ2-1; D is perhaps TRBD1 (5 bases). There are 13 residues in the CDR3. Trimming left V 0 bases short and J 5 bases short, with 8 bases between. CDR1 is DFQATT and CDR2 is SNEGSKA in the germline V gene (reference sequence). As DNA, the CDR3 is TGCAGTGCTAGAGACCGGACAAACAATGAGCAGTTCTTC. It translates to CSARDRTNNEQFF.